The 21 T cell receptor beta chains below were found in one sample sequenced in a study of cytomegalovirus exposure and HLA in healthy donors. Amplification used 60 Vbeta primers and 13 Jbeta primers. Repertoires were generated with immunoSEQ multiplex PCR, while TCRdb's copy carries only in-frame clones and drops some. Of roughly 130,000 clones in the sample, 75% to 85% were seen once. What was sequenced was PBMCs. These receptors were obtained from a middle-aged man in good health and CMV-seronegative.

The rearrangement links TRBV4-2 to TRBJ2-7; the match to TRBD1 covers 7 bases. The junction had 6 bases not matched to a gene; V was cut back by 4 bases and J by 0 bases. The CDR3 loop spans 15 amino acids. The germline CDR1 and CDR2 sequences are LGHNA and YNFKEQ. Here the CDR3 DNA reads TGTGCCAGCAGCCGAGGACAGGAGAGCTCCTACGAGCAGTACTTC. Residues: CASSRGQESSYEQYF.

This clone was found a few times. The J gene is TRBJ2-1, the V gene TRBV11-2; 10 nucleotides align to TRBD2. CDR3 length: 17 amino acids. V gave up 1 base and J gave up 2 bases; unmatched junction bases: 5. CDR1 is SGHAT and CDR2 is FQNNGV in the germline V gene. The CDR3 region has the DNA TGTGCCAGCAGCTTAGGGCCAGCGGGGGGGCCCTACAATGAGCAGTTCTTC. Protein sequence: CASSLGPAGGPYNEQFF.

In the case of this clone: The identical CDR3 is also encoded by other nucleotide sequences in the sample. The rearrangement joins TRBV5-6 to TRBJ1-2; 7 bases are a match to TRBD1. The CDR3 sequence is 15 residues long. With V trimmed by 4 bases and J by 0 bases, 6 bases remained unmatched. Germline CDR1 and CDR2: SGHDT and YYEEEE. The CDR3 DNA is TGTGCCAGCAGCCCCTCGGGGACAGCTAACTATGGCTACACCTTC. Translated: CASSPSGTANYGYTF.

The CDR3 bases are TGTGCCAGCAGCCAGGGACTAGCGGGGGGCAGAGATGAGCAGTTCTTC. Translation gives CASSQGLAGGRDEQFF. This chain links TRBV4-2 with TRBJ2-1; 15 bases are a match to TRBD2. V was clipped by 3 bases and J by 8 bases; unmatched bases: 5. Per the germline V gene, CDR1 is LGHNA and CDR2 is YNFKEQ. This CDR3 contains 16 residues.

CDR3 DNA sequence: TGCGCCAGCAGCTTCCAGGGGGCAAACGAGCAGTACTTC. Amino acids: CASSFQGANEQYF. The rearrangement joins TRBV5-1 to TRBJ2-7; 8 bases line up with TRBD1. Unmatched junction bases numbered 3, after V lost 2 bases and J lost 5 bases. The CDR3 sequence is 13 residues long. Germline V gives CDR1 SGHRS, CDR2 YFSETQ.

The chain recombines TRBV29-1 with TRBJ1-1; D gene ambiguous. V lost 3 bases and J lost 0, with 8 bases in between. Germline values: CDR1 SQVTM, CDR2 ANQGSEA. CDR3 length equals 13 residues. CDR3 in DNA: TGCAGCGTTGAGGAGTTCATGAACACTGAAGCTTTCTTT. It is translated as CSVEEFMNTEAFF.

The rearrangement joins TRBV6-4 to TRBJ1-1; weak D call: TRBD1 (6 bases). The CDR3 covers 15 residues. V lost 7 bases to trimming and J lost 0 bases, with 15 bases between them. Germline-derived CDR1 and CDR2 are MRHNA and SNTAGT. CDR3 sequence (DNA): TGTGCCAGCATTCCCAAGCAGGGGATGAACACTGAAGCTTTCTTT. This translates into CASIPKQGMNTEAFF.

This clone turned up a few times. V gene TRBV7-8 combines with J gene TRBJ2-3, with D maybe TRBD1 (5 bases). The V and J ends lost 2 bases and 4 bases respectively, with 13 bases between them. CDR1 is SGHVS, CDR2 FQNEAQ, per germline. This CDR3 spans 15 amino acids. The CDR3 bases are TGTGCCAGCAGCTTATTCAGTAGGGGCCCAGATACGCAGTATTTT. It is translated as CASSLFSRGPDTQYF.

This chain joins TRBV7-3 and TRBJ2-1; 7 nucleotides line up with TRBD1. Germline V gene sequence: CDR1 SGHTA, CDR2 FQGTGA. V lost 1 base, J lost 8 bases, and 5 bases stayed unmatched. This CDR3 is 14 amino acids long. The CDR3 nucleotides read TGTGCCAGCAGCTTAAAGGACAGGATCCATGAGCAGTTCTTC. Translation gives CASSLKDRIHEQFF.

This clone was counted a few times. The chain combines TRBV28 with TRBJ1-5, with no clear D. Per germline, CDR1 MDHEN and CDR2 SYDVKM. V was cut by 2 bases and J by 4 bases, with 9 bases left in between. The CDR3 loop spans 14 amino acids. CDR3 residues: CASSLLQKNQPQHF. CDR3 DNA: TGTGCCAGCAGTTTACTACAGAAAAATCAGCCCCAGCATTTT.

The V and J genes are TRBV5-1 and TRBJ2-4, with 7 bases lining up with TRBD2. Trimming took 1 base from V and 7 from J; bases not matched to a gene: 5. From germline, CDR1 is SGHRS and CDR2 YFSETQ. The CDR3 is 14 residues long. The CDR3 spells CASSLLGGSNIQYF. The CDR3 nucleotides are TGCGCCAGCAGCTTGTTAGGCGGGAGTAACATTCAGTACTTC.

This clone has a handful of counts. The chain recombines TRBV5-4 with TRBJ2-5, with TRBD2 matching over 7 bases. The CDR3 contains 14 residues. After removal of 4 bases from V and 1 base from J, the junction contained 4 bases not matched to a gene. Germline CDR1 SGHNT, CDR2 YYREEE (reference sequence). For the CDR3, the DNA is TGTGCCAGCAGCCCAGCGGGACGCCAAGAGACCCAGTACTTC. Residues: CASSPAGRQETQYF.

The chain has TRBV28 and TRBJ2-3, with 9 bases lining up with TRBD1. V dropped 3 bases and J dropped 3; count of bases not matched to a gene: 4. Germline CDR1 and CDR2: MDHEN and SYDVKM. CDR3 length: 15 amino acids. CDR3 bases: TGTGCCAGCAGTTTCGGACAGGGGAGAACAGATACGCAGTATTTT. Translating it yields CASSFGQGRTDTQYF. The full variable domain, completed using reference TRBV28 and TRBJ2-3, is DVKVTQSSRYLVKRTGEKVFLECVQDMDHENMFWYRQDPGLGLRLIYFSYDVKMKEKGDIPEGYSVSREKKERFSLILESASTNQTSMYLCASSFGQGRTDTQYFGPGTRLTVL.

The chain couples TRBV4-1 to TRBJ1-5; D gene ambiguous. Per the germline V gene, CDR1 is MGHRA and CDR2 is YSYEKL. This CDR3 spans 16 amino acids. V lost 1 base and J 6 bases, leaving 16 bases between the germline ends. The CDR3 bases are TGCGCCAGCAGCCAAGGGCCCGAAGGCTCAGGTCAGCCCCAGCATTTT. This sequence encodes CASSQGPEGSGQPQHF.

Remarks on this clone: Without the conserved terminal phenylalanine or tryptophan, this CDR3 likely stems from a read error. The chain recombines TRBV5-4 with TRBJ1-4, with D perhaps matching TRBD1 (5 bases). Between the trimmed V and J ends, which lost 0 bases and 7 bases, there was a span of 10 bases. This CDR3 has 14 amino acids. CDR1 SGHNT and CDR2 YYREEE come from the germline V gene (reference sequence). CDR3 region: CASSLDRITEKLFV. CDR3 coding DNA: TGTGCCAGCAGCTTGGACAGGATTACTGAAAAACTGTTTGTT.

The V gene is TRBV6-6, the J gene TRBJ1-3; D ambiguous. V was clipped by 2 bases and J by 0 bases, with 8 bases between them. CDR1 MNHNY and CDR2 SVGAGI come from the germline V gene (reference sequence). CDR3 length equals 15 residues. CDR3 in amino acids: CASSYPPGSGNTIYF. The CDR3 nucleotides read TGTGCCAGCAGTTACCCCCCAGGCTCTGGAAACACCATATATTTT.

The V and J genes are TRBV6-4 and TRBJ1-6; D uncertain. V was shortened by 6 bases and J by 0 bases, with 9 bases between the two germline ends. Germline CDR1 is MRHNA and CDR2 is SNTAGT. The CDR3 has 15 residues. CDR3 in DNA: TGTGCCAGCAGCCCACGAGGCTCCTATAATTCACCCCTCCACTTT. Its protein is CASSPRGSYNSPLHF.

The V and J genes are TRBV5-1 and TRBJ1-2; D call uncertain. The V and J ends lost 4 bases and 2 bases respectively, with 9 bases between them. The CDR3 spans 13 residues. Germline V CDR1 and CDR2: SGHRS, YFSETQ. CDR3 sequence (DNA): TGCGCCAGCAGCCCGACACAGAACTATGGCTACACCTTC. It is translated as CASSPTQNYGYTF.

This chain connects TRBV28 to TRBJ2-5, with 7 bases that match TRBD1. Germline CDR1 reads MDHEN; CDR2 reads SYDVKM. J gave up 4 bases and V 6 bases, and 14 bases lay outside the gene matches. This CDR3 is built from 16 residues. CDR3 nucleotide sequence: TGTGCCAGCAGATCCACCTTACGACAGGGTCCAGAGACCCAGTACTTC. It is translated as CASRSTLRQGPETQYF.

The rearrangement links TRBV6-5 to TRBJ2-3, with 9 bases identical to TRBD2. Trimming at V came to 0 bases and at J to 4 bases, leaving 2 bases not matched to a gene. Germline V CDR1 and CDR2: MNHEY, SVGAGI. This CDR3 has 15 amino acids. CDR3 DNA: TGTGCCAGCAGTTACTCCGGCGGGAGGGCAGATACGCAGTATTTT. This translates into CASSYSGGRADTQYF.

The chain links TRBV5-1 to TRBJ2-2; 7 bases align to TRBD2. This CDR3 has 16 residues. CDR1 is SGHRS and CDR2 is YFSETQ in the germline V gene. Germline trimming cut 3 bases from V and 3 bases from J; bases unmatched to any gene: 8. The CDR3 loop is CASSSRGVGYTGELFF. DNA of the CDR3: TGCGCCAGCAGCTCCCGGGGGGTAGGGTACACCGGGGAGCTGTTTTTT.